This T cell receptor beta chain emerged from a study of regulatory T cells in long-lasting Graves disease. Study-wide points: Public clonotype sharing was higher in persistent than newly diagnosed patients. Newly diagnosed Graves' patients exceeded persistent ones in TCR diversity.

Worth noting for this clonotype: Antigen specificity is unknown.

The CDR3 is made up of 13 amino acids. The ends were cut back, 3 bases at V and 3 bases at J, with 7 bases in the middle. Library construction for TCR beta used iRepertoire HTBI primers and Arm-PCR of CDR3 regions. TCRdb used MiXCR to reprocess the multiplex PCR reads, holding one entry per CDR3 protein. Of roughly 400,000 distinct CDR3 sequences in the sample, roughly a fifth were seen once. Described time point: persistent/refractory GD, antithyroid drugs over 5 years with positive TRAb. Making the TCR library involved RNA that had been extracted from PBMCs. Graves' disease diagnosis followed American Thyroid Association guidelines.

This chain links TRBV12-3 or TRBV12-4 with TRBJ2-3; no definite D call. The TCR comes from a female donor with Graves disease. The material sequenced was peripheral blood mononuclear cells (PBMCs), taken when the disease was refractory, from a patient treated with antithyroid drugs. In nucleotides, the CDR3 is TGTGCCAGCAGTTTGAGAGAAACAGATACGCAGTATTTT. Protein: CASSLRETDTQYF.